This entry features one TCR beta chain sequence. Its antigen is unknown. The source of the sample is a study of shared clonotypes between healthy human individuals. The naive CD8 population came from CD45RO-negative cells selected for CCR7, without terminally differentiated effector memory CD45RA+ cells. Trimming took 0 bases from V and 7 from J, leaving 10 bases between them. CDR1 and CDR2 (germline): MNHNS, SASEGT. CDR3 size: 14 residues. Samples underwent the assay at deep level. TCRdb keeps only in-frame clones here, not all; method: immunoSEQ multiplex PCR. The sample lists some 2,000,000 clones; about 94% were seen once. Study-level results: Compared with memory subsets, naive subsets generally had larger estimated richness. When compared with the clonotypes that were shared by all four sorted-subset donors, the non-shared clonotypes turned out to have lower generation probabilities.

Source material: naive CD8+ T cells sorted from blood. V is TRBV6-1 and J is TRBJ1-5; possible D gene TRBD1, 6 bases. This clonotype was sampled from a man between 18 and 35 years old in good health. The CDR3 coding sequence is TGTGCCAGCAGTGAAGCAGGGGGATACCAGCCCCAGCATTTT. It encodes CASSEAGGYQPQHF.